A single sample gave rise to the 25 T cell receptor beta chains below, sequenced in a study of T cell changes during pregnancy in multiple sclerosis. Sequencing used immunoSEQ multiplex PCR; TCRdb keeps in-frame clones, though not all of them. The repertoire has under 95,000 clones, about 93% of them found once; the top ten carry around 0.75%. The sequences come from peripheral blood, collected in the second trimester of pregnancy. The receptors were gathered from a female donor in good health, enrolled as a control in a pregnancy study.

Here the CDR3 DNA reads TGCAGCGCAGACAGGGTATATGGCTACACCTTC. This encodes CSADRVYGYTF. The V and J genes are TRBV20-1 and TRBJ1-2, with 7 nucleotides matching TRBD1. The CDR3 is 11 amino acids. The germline CDR1 and CDR2 sequences are DFQATT and SNEGSKA (reference sequence).

The V and J genes are TRBV5-6 and TRBJ2-3; TRBD2 agrees at 13 bases. CDR1 and CDR2 from the germline V gene are SGHDT and YYEEEE. The V segment lost 0 bases and the J segment 4 bases; nucleotides outside the gene matches: 8. The CDR3 totals 18 residues. The CDR3 region is CASSLVWTSGGSADTQYF. In DNA form, the CDR3 reads TGTGCCAGCAGCTTGGTATGGACTAGCGGGGGATCTGCAGATACGCAGTATTTT.

The V and J genes are TRBV19 and TRBJ1-3, with 9 nucleotides matching TRBD1. The CDR3 length is 17 residues. Germline V lookup: CDR1 LNHDA, CDR2 SQIVND (reference sequence). J gave up 3 bases and V 1 base, and 7 bases lay outside the gene matches. CDR3 sequence (DNA): TGTGCCAGTAGTATAGTACAGGGGGCGCCCCGTGGAAACACCATATATTTT. Its translation is CASSIVQGAPRGNTIYF.

The rearrangement uses TRBV12-5 and TRBJ2-1, with D maybe TRBD2 (6 bases). The CDR3 covers 14 residues. Trimming cost V 6 bases and J 3 bases, with 12 bases left between them. Germline V gene sequence: CDR1 LGHNT, CDR2 FRNRAP. The CDR3: CASGRDFHYNEQFF. The CDR3 DNA follows: TGTGCTAGTGGCCGGGACTTCCACTACAATGAGCAGTTCTTC.

The rearrangement joins TRBV7-9 to TRBJ1-1; 9 bases agree with TRBD1. The CDR3 covers 13 residues. Germline-derived CDR1 and CDR2 are SEHNR and FQNEAQ (reference sequence). V dropped 4 bases and J dropped 5; count of bases not matched to a gene: 2. The CDR3 nucleotides read TGTGCCAGCAGCTGGGGACAGGGAACTGAAGCTTTCTTT. As protein: CASSWGQGTEAFF.

This chain connects TRBV7-2 to TRBJ2-5; 7 nucleotides align to TRBD1. The V gene's germline CDR1 is SGHTA and CDR2 FQGNSA. The CDR3 has 12 residues. The CDR3 protein is CALGQNGETQYF. In DNA, the CDR3 is TGTGCTCTGGGACAGAATGGGGAGACCCAGTACTTC. Complete variable domain (other parts from reference TRBV7-2 and TRBJ2-5): GAGVSQSPSNKVTEKGKDVELRCDPISGHTALYWYRQSLGQGLEFLIYFQGNSAPDKSGLPSDRFSAERTGGSVSTLTIQRTQQEDSAVYLCALGQNGETQYFGPGTRLLVL.

V gene TRBV29-1 combines with J gene TRBJ2-7; D is unresolved. CDR3 length: 12 residues. Trimming shortened V by 0 bases and J by 2 bases, and 5 bases separated the two germline ends. Looked up from germline, CDR1 is SQVTM and CDR2 is ANQGSEA. This chain's CDR3 is CSVEDSAYEQYF. CDR3 DNA: TGCAGCGTTGAAGATTCTGCCTACGAGCAGTACTTC.

The chain carries TRBV10-3 and TRBJ1-2; 7 bases line up with TRBD1. Germline CDR1 is ENHRY and CDR2 is SYGVKD. This CDR3 is built from 13 residues. V lost 6 bases to trimming and J lost 6 bases; unmatched junction nucleotides: 7. CDR3 residues: CAIRPTGDDGYTF. CDR3 nucleotides: TGTGCCATCAGACCTACAGGGGACGATGGCTACACCTTC.

The V gene is TRBV21-1, the J gene TRBJ1-2; the table's D call, TRBD1, was not checked against the DNA. TRBV21-1 is assigned pseudogene status. CDR3 length: 13 residues. The CDR3 loop is CASRQVRNYGYTF. CDR3 DNA: TGTGCCAGCCGACAGGTCCGTAACTATGGCTACACCTTC.

In its sample, this clone was seen once. The chain combines TRBV5-1 with TRBJ2-7, with 10 positions matching TRBD1. The germline V gene has CDR1 SGHRS and CDR2 YFSETQ. J lost 10 bases, V lost 0 bases, and 7 bases had no gene match. This CDR3 comprises 14 residues. The CDR3 region has the DNA TGCGCCAGCAGCTTGGAAGGACAGGGGGGTCCCCAGTACTTC. Its protein product is CASSLEGQGGPQYF.

This clone was seen more than once but under ten times. This chain uses TRBV30 with TRBJ1-6; 10 bases fit TRBD1. The CDR3 covers 15 residues. Losses at the gene ends were 3 bases for V and 4 bases for J; bases not matched to a gene: 3. Germline V gene lookup returns CDR1 GTSNPN and CDR2 SVGIG (reference sequence). CDR3: CAWSGQGGYNSPLHF. Here the CDR3 DNA reads TGTGCCTGGAGCGGACAGGGGGGGTATAATTCACCCCTCCACTTT.

This clone has just one count. This chain connects TRBV19 to TRBJ2-2; 9 bases are shared with TRBD1. V trimming: 10 bases; J trimming: 4 bases; junction bases outside the gene matches: 7. The V gene's germline CDR1 is LNHDA and CDR2 SQIVND (reference sequence). The CDR3 runs 14 residues. The CDR3 DNA reads TGTGCCACCCGACAGGGGGGAGGCACCGGGGAGCTGTTTTTT. Residues: CATRQGGGTGELFF.

V and J are TRBV6-4 and TRBJ2-3, with 10 bases aligning to TRBD1. This CDR3 comprises 15 residues. V lost 3 bases and J lost 3; bases outside the gene matches: 3. In germline, CDR1 is MRHNA, CDR2 SNTAGT. The CDR3 DNA follows: TGTGCCAGCAGTGAAGGGACAGGGGAAACAGATACGCAGTATTTT. This sequence encodes CASSEGTGETDTQYF.

The chain links TRBV6-6 to TRBJ2-7; 9 bases match TRBD1. The germline gives CDR1 MNHNY, CDR2 SVGAGI (reference sequence). This CDR3 comprises 15 residues. V shed 4 bases, J shed 3 bases, and the junction held 7 bases outside the gene matches. The CDR3 region has the DNA TGTGCCAGCAGTTCCAACCGACAGGGGGGCTACGAGCAGTACTTC. It encodes CASSSNRQGGYEQYF.

The J gene is TRBJ1-2, the V gene TRBV10-1; 10 bases match TRBD1. The trim removed 8 bases at V and 3 bases at J, leaving 12 bases unmatched. The CDR3 has 16 amino acids. CDR1 is WNHNN, CDR2 SYGVQD, per germline (reference sequence). DNA of the CDR3: TGCGCCAGCCGAGTGGCCCATGGACAGGGGGACTATGGCTACACCTTC. Protein sequence: CASRVAHGQGDYGYTF.

V gene TRBV2 combines with J gene TRBJ1-2; unclear D gene. With 9 bases removed from V and 8 bases from J, the gap between germline ends came to 22 bases. The CDR3 length is 14 residues. Germline values: CDR1 SNHLY, CDR2 FYNNEI. The CDR3 DNA is TGTGCCAGTAATGGGGAGGGAATGGTCTTCGGCTACACCTTC. Its protein is CASNGEGMVFGYTF.

The CDR3 nucleotides read TGCGCCAGCAGCTTGGACAGACAGGGGGCCGAGACCCAGTACTTC. This codes for CASSLDRQGAETQYF. The genes are TRBV5-1 and TRBJ2-5; 10 bases line up with TRBD1. Germline V gene data show CDR1 as SGHRS and CDR2 as YFSETQ. The junction had 4 bases not matched to a gene; V was cut back by 0 bases and J by 5 bases. This CDR3 contains 15 residues.

J is TRBJ2-5 and V is TRBV14; no reliable D call. The V end lost 3 bases, the J end lost 5 bases, and 7 bases lay between the germline ends. The germline gives CDR1 SGHDN, CDR2 FVKESK. The CDR3 covers 12 residues. CDR3 sequence (DNA): TGTGCCAGCAGCCATCAACGGGAGACCCAGTACTTC. Translation: CASSHQRETQYF.

With regard to this clone: In the same sample, other DNA sequences code for this CDR3. This chain links TRBV18 with TRBJ1-1, with TRBD1 matching over 9 bases. The CDR3 consists of 15 residues. Trimming removed 6 bases from V and 5 bases from J; junction bases left unmatched: 10. CDR1 is KGHSH and CDR2 is LQKENI in the germline V gene. The CDR3 protein is CASSPGQGRGTEAFF. In DNA form, the CDR3 reads TGTGCCAGCTCGCCTGGACAGGGGCGAGGTACTGAAGCTTTCTTT.

The rearrangement uses TRBV7-9 and TRBJ2-1; D unclear. Looked up from germline, CDR1 is SEHNR and CDR2 is FQNEAQ (reference sequence). The V end was cut by 3 bases, the J end by 9 bases, with 6 bases between. The CDR3 has 11 residues. CDR3 region: CASSFVGEQFF. CDR3 bases: TGTGCCAGCAGCTTCGTCGGTGAGCAGTTCTTC.

The chain recombines TRBV30 with TRBJ2-5; 11 bases are shared with TRBD2. The CDR3 sequence is 14 residues long. Germline trimming cut 2 bases from V and 4 bases from J; bases unmatched to any gene: 3. Per the germline V gene, CDR1 is GTSNPN and CDR2 is SVGIG (reference sequence). For the CDR3, the DNA is TGTGCCTGGAGTCCAACTAGCGGGGGAGAGACCCAGTACTTC. This codes for CAWSPTSGGETQYF.

This clone was counted a few times. The chain uses TRBV15 and TRBJ1-1; 7 bases fit TRBD1. CDR1 and CDR2 (germline): LNHNV, YYDKDF (reference sequence). CDR3 size: 18 residues. The V gene end was trimmed by 3 bases and the J gene end by 4 bases; junction bases not matched to a gene: 17. The chain's CDR3 is CATSRVQGFVAEGTEAFF. The DNA for the CDR3 is TGTGCCACCAGCAGGGTACAGGGGTTTGTTGCTGAAGGCACTGAAGCTTTCTTT.

The rearrangement uses TRBV7-9 and TRBJ2-1, with 11 bases matching TRBD2. There are 15 residues in the CDR3. Germline CDR1 SEHNR, CDR2 FQNEAQ (reference sequence). The V segment lost 3 bases and the J segment 7 bases; nucleotides outside the gene matches: 5. The CDR3 loop is CASSLGSGGENEQFF. In nucleotides, the CDR3 is TGTGCCAGCAGCTTGGGTAGCGGGGGGGAGAATGAGCAGTTCTTC.

The CDR3 region is CALQGDGYTF. The CDR3 DNA sequence: TGTGCTCTACAGGGGGATGGCTACACCTTC. The chain has TRBV2 and TRBJ1-2, with 8 bases that match TRBD1. Germline V CDR1 and CDR2: SNHLY, FYNNEI. CDR3 length equals 10 residues.

The chain carries TRBV5-1 and TRBJ2-3; 8 nucleotides line up with TRBD2. Trimming cost V 0 bases and J 2 bases; bases outside gene matches: 5. This CDR3 region has 16 residues. Germline lookup yields CDR1 SGHRS and CDR2 YFSETQ. CDR3 amino acids: CASSLATSGFTDTQYF. As DNA, the CDR3 is TGCGCCAGCAGCTTGGCAACTAGCGGTTTCACAGATACGCAGTATTTT. The entire variable domain, with the rest obtained from reference TRBV5-1 and TRBJ2-3, is as follows: KAGVTQTPRYLIKTRGQQVTLSCSPISGHRSVSWYQQTPGQGLQFLFEYFSETQRNKGNFPGRFSGRQFSNSRSEMNVSTLELGDSALYLCASSLATSGFTDTQYFGPGTRLTVL.